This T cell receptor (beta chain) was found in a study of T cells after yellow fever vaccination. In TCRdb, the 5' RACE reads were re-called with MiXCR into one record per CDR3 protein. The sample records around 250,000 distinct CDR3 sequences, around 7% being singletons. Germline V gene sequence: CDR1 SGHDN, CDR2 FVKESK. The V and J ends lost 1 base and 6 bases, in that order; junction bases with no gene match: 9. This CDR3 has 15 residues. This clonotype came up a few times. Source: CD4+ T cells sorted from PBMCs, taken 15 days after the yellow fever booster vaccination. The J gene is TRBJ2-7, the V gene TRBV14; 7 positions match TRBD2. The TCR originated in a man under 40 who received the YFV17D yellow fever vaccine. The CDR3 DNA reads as TGTGCCAGCAGCCAAGGGGGACTACGGTCTCTCGAGCAGTACTTC. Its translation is CASSQGGLRSLEQYF.